Below are 2 T cell receptor beta chains sequenced from a single sample in a study of blood T cell repertoires in COVID-19. Produced via immunoSEQ multiplex PCR; TCRdb's table is partial and in-frame only. The sample carries around 250,000 clones, over 75% recorded once. Sequenced: PBMCs or T cells enriched from blood (not recorded which). These receptor sequences come from a man younger than 30 who had recovered from COVID-19.

V is TRBV27 and J is TRBJ2-3; TRBD2 agrees at 7 bases. Per germline, CDR1 MNHEY and CDR2 SMNVEV (reference sequence). The CDR3 extends over 15 amino acids. Trimming took 8 bases from V and 4 from J; bases not matched to a gene: 12. The CDR3 DNA reads TGTGCCAGCGCTCGGGGGGAATTTTTGGCAGATACGCAGTATTTT. Protein: CASARGEFLADTQYF.

This clone was seen a single time. The gene calls are TRBV7-6 and TRBJ2-3, with D possibly being TRBD2 (5 bases). The germline gives CDR1 SGHVS, CDR2 FNYEAQ. This CDR3 contains 15 residues. Trimming cost V 3 bases and J 2 bases, with 12 bases left between them. CDR3 sequence (DNA): TGTGCCAGCAGCTTGGACTCACTCAACACAGATACGCAGTATTTT. Encoded protein: CASSLDSLNTDTQYF.